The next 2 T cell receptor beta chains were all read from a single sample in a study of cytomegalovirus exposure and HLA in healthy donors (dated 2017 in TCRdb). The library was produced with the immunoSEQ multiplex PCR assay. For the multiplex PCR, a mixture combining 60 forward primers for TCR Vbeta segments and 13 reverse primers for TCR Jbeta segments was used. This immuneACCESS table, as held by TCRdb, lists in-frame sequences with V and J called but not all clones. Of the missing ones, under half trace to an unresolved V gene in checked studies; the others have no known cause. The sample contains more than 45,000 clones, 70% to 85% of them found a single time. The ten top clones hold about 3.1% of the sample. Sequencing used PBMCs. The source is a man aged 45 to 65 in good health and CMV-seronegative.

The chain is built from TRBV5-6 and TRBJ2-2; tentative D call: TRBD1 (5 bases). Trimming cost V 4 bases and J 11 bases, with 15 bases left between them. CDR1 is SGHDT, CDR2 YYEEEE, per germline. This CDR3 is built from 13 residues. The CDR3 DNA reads TGTGCCAGCAGCGTAATACAGGCTGGCGAGCTGTTTTTT. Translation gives CASSVIQAGELFF.

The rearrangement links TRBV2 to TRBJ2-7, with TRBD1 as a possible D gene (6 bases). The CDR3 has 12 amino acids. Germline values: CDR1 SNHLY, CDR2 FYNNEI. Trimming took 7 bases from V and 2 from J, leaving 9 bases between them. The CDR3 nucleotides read TGTGCCAGCACCGAGGGGGCCTACGAGCAGTACTTC. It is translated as CASTEGAYEQYF.